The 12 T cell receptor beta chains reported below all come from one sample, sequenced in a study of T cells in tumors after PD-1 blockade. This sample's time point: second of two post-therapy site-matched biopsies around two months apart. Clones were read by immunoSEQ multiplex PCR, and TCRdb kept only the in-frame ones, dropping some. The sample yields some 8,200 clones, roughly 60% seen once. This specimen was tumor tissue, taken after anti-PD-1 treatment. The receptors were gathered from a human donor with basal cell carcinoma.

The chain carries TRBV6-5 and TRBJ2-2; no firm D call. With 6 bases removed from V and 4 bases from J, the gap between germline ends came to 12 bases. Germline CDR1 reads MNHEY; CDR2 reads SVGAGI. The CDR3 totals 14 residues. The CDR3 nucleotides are TGTGCCAGCAGGCTGGACCTAATCACCGGGGAGCTGTTTTTT. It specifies CASRLDLITGELFF.

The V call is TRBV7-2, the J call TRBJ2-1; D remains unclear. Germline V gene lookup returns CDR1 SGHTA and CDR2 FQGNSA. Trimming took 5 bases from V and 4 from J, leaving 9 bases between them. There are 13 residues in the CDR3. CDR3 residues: CASSVYLYNEQFF. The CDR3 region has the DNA TGTGCCAGCAGCGTCTACTTGTACAATGAGCAGTTCTTC.

The DNA for the CDR3 is TGTGCCAGCAGCCAGATAAGATTGAATTCCTACAATGAGCAGTTCTTC. Translating it yields CASSQIRLNSYNEQFF. The chain has TRBV3-1 (or the pseudogene TRBV3-2) and TRBJ2-1, with unresolved D. V lost 3 bases and J lost 1, with 13 bases in between. CDR1 is LGHDT, CDR2 YNNKEL, per germline (reference sequence). The CDR3 is 16 residues long.

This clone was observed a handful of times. The CDR3 bases are TGTGCCACCTCAGGGAGAGAAAAACTGTTTTTT. Residues: CATSGREKLFF. V usage is TRBV19 and J usage is TRBJ1-4; perhaps TRBD1 as D (5 bases). V shed 10 bases and J shed 8 bases, with 11 bases lying between them. There are 11 residues in the CDR3. Germline V lookup: CDR1 LNHDA, CDR2 SQIVND (reference sequence).

The CDR3, as DNA: TGTGCCAGCAGCTTTGGACAGGGGATTGAAGATACGCAGTATTTT. It is translated as CASSFGQGIEDTQYF. The chain employs TRBV5-6 and TRBJ2-3; 9 bases align to TRBD1. The CDR3 has 15 residues. Losses at the gene ends were 2 bases for V and 5 bases for J; bases not matched to a gene: 6. Germline loops: CDR1 SGHDT, CDR2 YYEEEE.

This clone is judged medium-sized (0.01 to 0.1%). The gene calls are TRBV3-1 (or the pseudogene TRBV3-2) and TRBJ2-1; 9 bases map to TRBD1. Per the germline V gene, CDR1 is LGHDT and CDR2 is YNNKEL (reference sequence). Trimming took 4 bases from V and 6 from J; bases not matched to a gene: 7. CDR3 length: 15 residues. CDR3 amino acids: CASSRQGGNFNEQFF. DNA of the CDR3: TGTGCCAGCAGCCGACAGGGGGGTAATTTCAATGAGCAGTTCTTC.

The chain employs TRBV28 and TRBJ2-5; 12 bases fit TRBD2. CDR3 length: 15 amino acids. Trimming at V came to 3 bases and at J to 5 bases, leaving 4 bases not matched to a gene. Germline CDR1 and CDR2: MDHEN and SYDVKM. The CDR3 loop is CASSFLAGGRETQYF. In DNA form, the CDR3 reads TGTGCCAGCAGTTTTCTAGCGGGGGGGCGGGAGACCCAGTACTTC.

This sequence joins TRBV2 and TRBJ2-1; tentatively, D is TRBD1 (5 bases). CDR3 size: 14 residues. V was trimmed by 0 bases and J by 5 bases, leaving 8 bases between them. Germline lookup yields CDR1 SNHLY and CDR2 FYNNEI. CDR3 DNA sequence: TGTGCCAGCAGTGAAGCGGGGCCCAACAATGAGCAGTTCTTC. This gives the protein CASSEAGPNNEQFF.

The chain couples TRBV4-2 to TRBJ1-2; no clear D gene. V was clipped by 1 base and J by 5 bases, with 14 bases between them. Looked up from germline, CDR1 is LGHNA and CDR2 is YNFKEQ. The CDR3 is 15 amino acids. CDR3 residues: CASSQGPPVQYGYTF. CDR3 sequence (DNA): TGTGCCAGCAGCCAAGGCCCCCCCGTACAGTATGGCTACACCTTC.

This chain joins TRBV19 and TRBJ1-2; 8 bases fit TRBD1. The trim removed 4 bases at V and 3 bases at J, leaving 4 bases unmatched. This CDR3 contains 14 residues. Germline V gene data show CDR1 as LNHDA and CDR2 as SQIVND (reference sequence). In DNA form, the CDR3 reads TGTGCCAGTAGTACAGGACAGGGAGACTATGGCTACACCTTC. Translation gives CASSTGQGDYGYTF. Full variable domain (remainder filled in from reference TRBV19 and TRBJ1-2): DGGITQSPKYLFRKEGQNVTLSCEQNLNHDAMYWYRQDPGQGLRLIYYSQIVNDFQKGDIAEGYSVSREKKESFPLTVTSAQKNPTAFYLCASSTGQGDYGYTFGSGTRLTVV.

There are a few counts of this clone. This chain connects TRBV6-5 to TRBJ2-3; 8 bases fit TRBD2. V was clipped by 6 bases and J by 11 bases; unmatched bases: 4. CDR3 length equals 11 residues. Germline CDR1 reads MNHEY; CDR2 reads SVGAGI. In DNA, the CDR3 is TGTGCCAGCAGCGCCGGGACTAGGCAGTATTTT. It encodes CASSAGTRQYF.

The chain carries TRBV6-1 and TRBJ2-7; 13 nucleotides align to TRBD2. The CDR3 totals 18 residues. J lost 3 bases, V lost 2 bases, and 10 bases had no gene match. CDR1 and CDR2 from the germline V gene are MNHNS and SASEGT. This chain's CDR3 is CASSERTSGGYPLYEQYF. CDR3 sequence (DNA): TGTGCCAGCAGTGAACGGACTAGCGGGGGCTATCCCCTCTACGAGCAGTACTTC.